These 24 T cell receptor beta chains were sequenced from one sample in a study of T cell responses to AZD1222 COVID-19 vaccine. Data came from immunoSEQ multiplex PCR; TCRdb stores just in-frame clones and leaves some out. The sample contains around 83,000 clones, roughly 88% of which appear only once. This specimen was peripheral blood, taken on day 0 of AZD1222 vaccination. The receptors here all came from an adult in good health.

This clone has a handful of counts. The rearrangement uses TRBV7-3 and TRBJ2-5, with D tentatively TRBD1 (5 bases). The germline V gene has CDR1 SGHTA and CDR2 FQGTGA. This CDR3 comprises 13 residues. Between the trimmed V and J ends, which lost 3 bases and 3 bases, there was a span of 8 bases. Here the CDR3 reads CASSLGQKETQYF. Here the CDR3 DNA reads TGTGCCAGCAGCTTGGGGCAGAAAGAGACCCAGTACTTC.

The chain combines TRBV21-1 with TRBJ1-2. TRBV21-1 is marked as a pseudogene. This CDR3 spans 17 amino acids. CDR3: CASSKEGEGPWYYGYTF. The CDR3 DNA reads TGTGCCAGCAGCAAAGAGGGGGAGGGCCCTTGGTACTATGGCTACACCTTC.

Only a few counts were recorded for this clone. V is TRBV18 and J is TRBJ2-1, with a possible D match to TRBD1 (6 bases). Deletions cut 2 bases from V and 4 bases from J, with 12 bases between. The CDR3 runs 15 residues. The germline CDR1 and CDR2 sequences are KGHSH and LQKENI. CDR3 coding DNA: TGTGCCAGCTCACCAACACGGGACACATACAATGAGCAGTTCTTC. As protein: CASSPTRDTYNEQFF.

The chain uses TRBV12-5 and TRBJ1-5, with D possibly matching TRBD1 (6 bases). V lost 0 bases and J 3 bases, leaving 12 bases between the germline ends. From germline, CDR1 is LGHNT and CDR2 FRNRAP. The CDR3 is 16 residues long. This CDR3 reads CASGLVLTGPNQPQHF. The CDR3, as DNA: TGTGCTAGTGGTTTGGTACTGACAGGCCCCAATCAGCCCCAGCATTTT.

This chain uses TRBV13 with TRBJ1-4; D gene ambiguous. V was trimmed by 1 base and J by 0 bases, leaving 9 bases between them. CDR1 is PRHDT and CDR2 is FYEKMQ in the germline V gene (reference sequence). CDR3 size: 16 residues. The CDR3 here is CASSLARLSTNEKLFF. The CDR3 bases are TGTGCCAGCAGCTTAGCCCGACTTTCAACTAATGAAAAACTGTTTTTT.

The chain recombines TRBV6-5 with TRBJ1-5; TRBD1 agrees at 8 bases. Germline V CDR1 and CDR2: MNHEY, SVGAGI. The ends lost 4 bases at V and 0 bases at J; junction bases unmatched: 5. This CDR3 spans 16 amino acids. The CDR3 DNA sequence: TGTGCCAGCAGTTCCGGGACAGGTTATAGCAATCAGCCCCAGCATTTT. Its translation is CASSSGTGYSNQPQHF.

This chain connects TRBV3-1 (or the pseudogene TRBV3-2) to TRBJ2-3; TRBD1 matches 10 bases. The germline V gene has CDR1 LGHDT and CDR2 YNNKEL (reference sequence). There are 19 residues in the CDR3. J gave up 0 bases and V 1 base, and 10 bases lay outside the gene matches. DNA of the CDR3: TGTGCCAGCAGCCAAGTACCCCCCGGACAGGGGGTAAGCACAGATACGCAGTATTTT. Protein: CASSQVPPGQGVSTDTQYF.

This clone has only one observation. This rearrangement joins TRBV6-5 to TRBJ1-2; D is ambiguous. CDR1 is MNHEY, CDR2 SVGAGI, per germline. The germline V and J ends were trimmed by 6 bases and 3 bases, with 11 bases remaining between them. This CDR3 is 13 amino acids long. For the CDR3, the DNA is TGTGCCAGCAGAGCAGCGAGTGACTATGGCTACACCTTC. This sequence encodes CASRAASDYGYTF.

CDR3 sequence reads: CAIGEQGNTEAFF. The CDR3 DNA sequence: TGTGCCATCGGGGAACAGGGGAACACTGAAGCTTTCTTT. The rearrangement links TRBV10-3 to TRBJ1-1, with D possibly matching TRBD1 (6 bases). Germline V gene lookup returns CDR1 ENHRY and CDR2 SYGVKD. V was cut by 8 bases and J by 1 base, with 11 bases left in between. The CDR3 runs 13 residues.

The rearrangement links TRBV7-2 to TRBJ2-7, with TRBD2 matching 14 bases. Germline-derived CDR1 and CDR2 are SGHTA and FQGNSA. The CDR3 is 16 amino acids. V shed 4 bases, J shed 7 bases, and the junction held 9 bases outside the gene matches. The CDR3 spells CASSSGRGLAGEEQYF. CDR3 DNA sequence: TGTGCCAGCAGCTCGGGGAGGGGACTAGCGGGAGAGGAGCAGTACTTC.

Only a few counts were recorded for this clone. The chain uses TRBV2 and TRBJ1-4; D gene uncertain. The V end lost 6 bases, the J end lost 0 bases, and 8 bases lay between the germline ends. CDR1 is SNHLY and CDR2 is FYNNEI in the germline V gene. The CDR3 sequence is 14 residues long. The CDR3 DNA reads as TGTGCCAGCAGAGGACCGGCAACTAATGAAAAACTGTTTTTT. This translates into CASRGPATNEKLFF.

The rearrangement links TRBV7-3 to TRBJ2-7; a possible D gene is TRBD1 (7 bases). CDR1 SGHTA and CDR2 FQGTGA come from the germline V gene. Trimming stripped 5 bases from V and 3 bases from J, with 17 bases between. This CDR3 has 15 residues. The CDR3, as DNA: TGTGCCAGCAGCCCTCAGGGGGGCGCATACTACGAGCAGTACTTC. Amino acids: CASSPQGGAYYEQYF.

Only one count was recorded for this clone. The rearrangement links TRBV13 to TRBJ2-3; TRBD2 agrees at 9 bases. CDR3 length: 16 amino acids. After removal of 6 bases from V and 5 bases from J, the junction contained 12 bases not matched to a gene. Germline loops: CDR1 PRHDT, CDR2 FYEKMQ (reference sequence). The CDR3 DNA sequence: TGTGCCAGCAGACTCACGGCGGGGGGGCCCAGAGATACGCAGTATTTT. The encoded protein is CASRLTAGGPRDTQYF.

This clone was observed once. This chain joins TRBV19 and TRBJ2-1, with 12 bases identical to TRBD2. Unmatched junction bases numbered 10, after V lost 5 bases and J lost 8 bases. Germline V gene data show CDR1 as LNHDA and CDR2 as SQIVND (reference sequence). The length of the CDR3 is 16 residues. The DNA for the CDR3 is TGTGCCAGTAGTCCCTCACTAGCGGGGGGCGGCGATGAGCAGTTCTTC. This gives the protein CASSPSLAGGGDEQFF.

This sequence joins TRBV25-1 and TRBJ1-6; tentative D call: TRBD1 (5 bases). CDR3 length: 11 residues. The V gene lost 7 bases and the J gene lost 17 bases, with 15 bases spanning the gap. Germline V gives CDR1 MGHDK, CDR2 SYGVNS. This CDR3 is CASTSGTGVHF. The CDR3 DNA is TGTGCCAGCACCTCAGGGACGGGGGTCCACTTT. Together with reference TRBV25-1 and TRBJ1-6, the CDR3 gives the full variable domain: EADIYQTPRYLVIGTGKKITLECSQTMGHDKMYWYQQDPGMELHLIHYSYGVNSTEKGDLSSESTVSRIRTEHFPLTLESARPSHTSQYLCASTSGTGVHFGNGTRLTVT.

J is TRBJ2-3 and V is TRBV13; D gene unclear. This CDR3 is built from 13 residues. Germline lookup yields CDR1 PRHDT and CDR2 FYEKMQ (reference sequence). Trimming removed 1 base at V and 14 bases at J, with 16 bases between. The DNA for the CDR3 is TGTGCCAGCAGCTTAGCAGAGAATTTGGGGTGGTATTTT. Residues: CASSLAENLGWYF.

This chain uses TRBV24-1 with TRBJ1-5; TRBD1 matches 8 bases. The length of the CDR3 is 18 residues. The V and J ends lost 4 bases and 6 bases, in that order; junction bases with no gene match: 16. Germline CDR1 KGHDR, CDR2 SFDVKD. CDR3 nucleotide sequence: TGTGCCACCAGTGAGGCCGGGACAGGAGGGGGAAAAGGTCAGCCCCAGCATTTT. Protein sequence: CATSEAGTGGGKGQPQHF.

In its sample, this clone is medium-sized. This sequence joins TRBV19 and TRBJ2-7; D might be TRBD2 (7 bases). This CDR3 has 11 residues. Looked up from germline, CDR1 is LNHDA and CDR2 is SQIVND (reference sequence). V was shortened by 3 bases and J by 10 bases, with 10 bases between the two germline ends. CDR3 protein: CASSIGGAQYF. CDR3 in DNA: TGTGCCAGTAGTATTGGGGGGGCCCAGTACTTC.

This rearrangement joins TRBV2 to TRBJ1-1; no definite D call. This CDR3 comprises 13 residues. The germline gives CDR1 SNHLY, CDR2 FYNNEI. The V end was cut by 8 bases, the J end by 1 base, with 11 bases between. In DNA form, the CDR3 reads TGTGCCAGCGGGGAGGGAACGAACACTGAAGCTTTCTTT. Translated, it gives CASGEGTNTEAFF. The variable domain in full, completed from reference TRBV2 and TRBJ1-1, reads EPEVTQTPSHQVTQMGQEVILRCVPISNHLYFYWYRQILGQKVEFLVSFYNNEISEKSEIFDDQFSVERPDGSNFTLKIRSTKLEDSAMYFCASGEGTNTEAFFGQGTRLTVV.

The chain carries TRBV2 and TRBJ1-3, with no clear D. V lost 0 bases to trimming and J lost 4 bases, with 19 bases between them. The germline CDR1 and CDR2 sequences are SNHLY and FYNNEI. The CDR3 has 18 residues. CDR3 residues: CASSEALPQKRRGNTIYF. The CDR3, as DNA: TGTGCCAGCAGTGAAGCGCTTCCCCAGAAGAGACGGGGAAACACCATATATTTT.

This CDR3 reads CASSLVSSGRNEQFF. The CDR3 nucleotides read TGCGCCAGCAGCTTGGTTTCTAGCGGGCGGAATGAGCAGTTCTTC. V and J are TRBV5-1 and TRBJ2-1, with 8 bases aligning to TRBD2. V gave up 0 bases and J gave up 7 bases; unmatched junction bases: 6. Germline CDR1 and CDR2: SGHRS and YFSETQ. The CDR3 has 15 residues. Based on the CDR3 plus reference TRBV5-1 and TRBJ2-1, the full variable domain is KAGVTQTPRYLIKTRGQQVTLSCSPISGHRSVSWYQQTPGQGLQFLFEYFSETQRNKGNFPGRFSGRQFSNSRSEMNVSTLELGDSALYLCASSLVSSGRNEQFFGPGTRLTVL.

The rearrangement uses TRBV10-3 and TRBJ2-7; D is perhaps TRBD2 (6 bases). The CDR3 runs to 13 residues. Between the trimmed V and J ends, which lost 6 bases and 2 bases, there was a span of 11 bases. CDR1 and CDR2 from the germline V gene are ENHRY and SYGVKD. The CDR3: CAIRGEDPYEQYF. CDR3 bases: TGTGCCATCAGGGGGGAGGACCCCTACGAGCAGTACTTC.

The chain carries TRBV3-1 (or the pseudogene TRBV3-2) and TRBJ2-3, with D possibly matching TRBD2 (6 bases). Trimming shortened V by 1 base and J by 1 base, and 12 bases separated the two germline ends. Per the germline V gene, CDR1 is LGHDT and CDR2 is YNNKEL (reference sequence). This CDR3 contains 16 residues. As DNA, the CDR3 is TGTGCCAGCAGCCAAGGGACTCCTAGCGGCACAGATACGCAGTATTTT. It translates to CASSQGTPSGTDTQYF.

This clone was counted a single time. The rearrangement uses TRBV29-1 and TRBJ2-5; 7 bases are a match to TRBD2. The V gene end was trimmed by 3 bases and the J gene end by 4 bases; junction bases not matched to a gene: 5. This CDR3 spans 13 amino acids. Germline V CDR1 and CDR2: SQVTM, ANQGSEA. The chain's CDR3 is CSVDLGGVETQYF. CDR3 DNA sequence: TGCAGCGTTGACCTGGGGGGGGTAGAGACCCAGTACTTC. The full variable domain, rest sourced from reference TRBV29-1 and TRBJ2-5, is SAVISQKPSRDICQRGTSLTIQCQVDSQVTMMFWYRQQPGQSLTLIATANQGSEATYESGFVIDKFPISRPNLTFSTLTVSNMSPEDSSIYLCSVDLGGVETQYFGPGTRLLVL.